The 23 T cell receptor beta chains below were found in one sample sequenced in a study of identical twins. TCRdb analysed the 5' RACE reads with MiXCR anew, one entry per CDR3 protein. The data show 470,000 or so distinct CDR3 sequences, more than 20% seen once. The same data also went into a second study, on T cells expressing NK-cell markers.

The sequencing input was CD4+ T cells sorted from blood. These receptors were taken from a young woman in good health.

The chain employs TRBV7-9 and TRBJ2-1, with 12 bases identical to TRBD2. CDR1 and CDR2 from the germline V gene are SEHNR and FQNEAQ (reference sequence). The CDR3 covers 16 residues. V lost 5 bases and J lost 2; bases outside the gene matches: 4. The CDR3 DNA is TGTGCCAGCAGCGGTAGGACTAGCGGGGCCTACAATGAGCAGTTCTTC. It is translated as CASSGRTSGAYNEQFF. The complete variable domain, with remaining parts taken from reference TRBV7-9 and TRBJ2-1, reads DTGVSQNPRHKITKRGQNVTFRCDPISEHNRLYWYRQTLGQGPEFLTYFQNEAQLEKSRLLSDRFSAERPKGSFSTLEIQRTEQGDSAMYLCASSGRTSGAYNEQFFGPGTRLTVL.

This clonotype was observed many times. V is TRBV9 and J is TRBJ1-6; D is possibly TRBD1 (5 bases). The germline V gene encodes CDR1 SGDLS and CDR2 YYNGEE. The CDR3 covers 15 residues. V was pared by 6 bases and J by 6 bases, with 16 bases between. CDR3 nucleotides: TGTGCCAGCACACGTGAGGGGAGGAGTAATTCACCCCTCCACTTT. Its translation: CASTREGRSNSPLHF.

This chain joins TRBV12-3 or TRBV12-4 and TRBJ2-7; tentative D call: TRBD2 (6 bases). This CDR3 spans 17 amino acids. V was cut by 4 bases and J by 1 base, with 20 bases left in between. This chain's CDR3 is CASSSAFGTGSSYEQYF. CDR3 nucleotides: TGTGCCAGCAGTTCCGCGTTCGGGACTGGATCTTCCTACGAGCAGTACTTC.

CDR3 sequence: CASSRGVRQREQFF. CDR3 sequence (DNA): TGTGCCAGCAGCCGTGGCGTGAGGCAGCGAGAGCAGTTCTTC. This sequence joins TRBV3-1 and TRBJ2-1; no clear D gene. CDR3 length equals 14 residues. V lost 4 bases, J lost 10 bases, and 17 bases lay in between. Looked up from germline, CDR1 is LGHDT and CDR2 is YNNKEL (reference sequence).

The sample holds one count of this clonotype. The chain is built from TRBV18 and TRBJ2-2, with a weak D call TRBD2 (5 bases). The CDR3 contains 13 residues. Per the germline V gene, CDR1 is KGHSH and CDR2 is LQKENI. V dropped 5 bases and J dropped 11 bases, with 15 bases sitting between them. CDR3 in amino acids: CASSSGLLGELFF. The CDR3 nucleotides are TGTGCCAGCTCAAGTGGACTTCTCGGAGAGCTGTTTTTT.

V gene TRBV7-8 combines with J gene TRBJ2-3, with 8 bases aligning to TRBD2. CDR1 and CDR2 (germline): SGHVS, FQNEAQ. V lost 5 bases to trimming and J lost 0 bases; unmatched junction nucleotides: 4. The CDR3 consists of 15 residues. CDR3 region: CASSPSSGSTDTQYF. The CDR3 region has the DNA TGTGCCAGCAGCCCATCTAGCGGGAGCACAGATACGCAGTATTTT.

This clonotype turned up a few times. The J gene is TRBJ2-5, the V gene TRBV20-1, with D perhaps matching TRBD2 (6 bases). Trimming cost V 0 bases and J 5 bases, with 19 bases left between them. The CDR3 runs 16 residues. CDR1 DFQATT and CDR2 SNEGSKA come from the germline V gene (reference sequence). The CDR3 DNA reads TGCAGTGCTAGAGATGGGCGGGGCCCGTTGTGGGAGACCCAGTACTTC. Its protein is CSARDGRGPLWETQYF.

This clonotype has just a few counts. The chain couples TRBV6-1 to TRBJ2-5; D possibly corresponds to TRBD2 (6 bases). The V and J ends lost 5 bases and 2 bases respectively, with 15 bases between them. This CDR3 region has 15 residues. Germline CDR1 and CDR2: MNHNS and SASEGT. CDR3 sequence reads: CASSREKGRQETQYF. DNA of the CDR3: TGTGCCAGCAGTCGGGAGAAAGGTCGGCAAGAGACCCAGTACTTC.

This clonotype was seen a handful of times. The chain carries TRBV24-1 and TRBJ2-3, with 8 bases that match TRBD2. This CDR3 contains 14 residues. V trimming: 3 bases; J trimming: 4 bases; junction bases outside the gene matches: 2. Germline CDR1 KGHDR, CDR2 SFDVKD. CDR3 loop: CATSDTAGADTQYF. CDR3 in DNA: TGTGCCACCAGTGATACAGCGGGAGCAGATACGCAGTATTTT.

The chain has TRBV3-1 and TRBJ2-2; D uncertain. Trimming removed 6 bases from V and 6 bases from J, with 8 bases in between. The CDR3 has 12 amino acids. CDR1 and CDR2 from the germline V gene are LGHDT and YNNKEL (reference sequence). Here the CDR3 reads CASSPKAGELFF. CDR3 in DNA: TGTGCCAGCAGTCCCAAGGCCGGGGAGCTGTTTTTT.

At least ten counts were recorded for this clonotype. The gene calls are TRBV11-2 and TRBJ2-1; 14 nucleotides align to TRBD2. The CDR3 contains 16 residues. Germline trimming cut 4 bases from V and 10 bases from J; bases unmatched to any gene: 9. CDR1 and CDR2 (germline): SGHAT, FQNNGV. CDR3 coding DNA: TGTGCCAGCAGCTCTCGACTAGCGGGAGGGCCTGAAGAGCAGTTCTTC. It is translated as CASSSRLAGGPEEQFF.

The table lists this clonotype with a few counts. The J gene is TRBJ2-1, the V gene TRBV20-1; the match to TRBD2 covers 14 bases. V trimming: 5 bases; J trimming: 8 bases; junction bases outside the gene matches: 2. Germline V gives CDR1 DFQATT, CDR2 SNEGSKA (reference sequence). This CDR3 is built from 13 residues. The DNA for the CDR3 is TGCAGTGCTGGACTAGCGGGAGGCTATGAGCAGTTCTTC. Translated, it gives CSAGLAGGYEQFF.

This clonotype has only a few counts. This chain links TRBV6-5 with TRBJ2-4; TRBD1 is a possible D gene (5 bases). Trimming stripped 0 bases from V and 6 bases from J, with 15 bases between. Per the germline V gene, CDR1 is MNHEY and CDR2 is SVGAGI. CDR3 length equals 16 residues. CDR3 DNA: TGTGCCAGCAGTTACTCTGTAAGGGGCCAGGGAAACATTCAGTACTTC. Encoded protein: CASSYSVRGQGNIQYF.

The chain joins TRBV6-1 to TRBJ2-4, with 7 bases identical to TRBD1. CDR1 MNHNS and CDR2 SASEGT come from the germline V gene. The ends lost 0 bases at V and 0 bases at J; junction bases unmatched: 11. The CDR3 is made up of 19 amino acids. In DNA, the CDR3 is TGTGCCAGCAGTGAAGCGGCAGGGGGTTCCCTATTAGCCAAAAACATTCAGTACTTC. Amino acid sequence: CASSEAAGGSLLAKNIQYF.

This chain's CDR3 is CASRLLTSPGQGVNYGYTF. CDR3 DNA: TGTGCCAGCAGACTCCTCACTTCTCCGGGACAGGGGGTTAACTATGGCTACACCTTC. The chain recombines TRBV27 with TRBJ1-2; 11 bases fit TRBD1. The V gene's germline CDR1 is MNHEY and CDR2 SMNVEV (reference sequence). V lost 6 bases to trimming and J lost 1 base; unmatched junction nucleotides: 16. CDR3 size: 19 residues.

This clonotype has more than one count but fewer than ten. An end of the junction differs from the germline gene, which may be a read error. The chain is built from TRBV15 and TRBJ1-5; TRBD1 matches at 8 bases. Per the germline V gene, CDR1 is LNHNV and CDR2 is YYDKDF (reference sequence). The CDR3 has 14 residues. The CDR3 region is CATSGDRGYQPQHF. In nucleotides, the CDR3 is TGTGCCACCAGCGGAGACAGGGGTTATCAGCCCCAGCATTTT.

The rearrangement joins TRBV25-1 to TRBJ1-1, with D possibly TRBD1 on 5 matching bases. Germline CDR1 reads MGHDK; CDR2 reads SYGVNS. This CDR3 comprises 14 residues. Deletions cut 5 bases from V and 3 bases from J, with 13 bases between. CDR3 loop: CASSSTRVHTEAFF. The CDR3, as DNA: TGTGCCAGCAGTTCCACCAGGGTGCACACTGAAGCTTTCTTT.

This clonotype has only a few counts. V usage is TRBV6-2 or TRBV6-3 and J usage is TRBJ1-5; D perhaps matches TRBD1 (6 bases). Trimming cost V 6 bases and J 5 bases, with 14 bases left between them. This CDR3 is 14 amino acids long. Germline V lookup: CDR1 MNHEY, CDR2 SVGEGT. This chain's CDR3 is CASRNDRPDQPQHF. The CDR3, as DNA: TGTGCCAGCAGGAATGACAGGCCAGATCAGCCCCAGCATTTT.

V and J are TRBV7-9 and TRBJ2-1; D gene uncertain. Germline V gene sequence: CDR1 SEHNR, CDR2 FQNEAQ (reference sequence). Trimming left V 8 bases short and J 4 bases short, with 18 bases between. The CDR3 has 15 amino acids. The CDR3 DNA sequence: TGTGCCAGCTTAAACCCGGCGACTGGTTACAATGAGCAGTTCTTC. Amino acid sequence: CASLNPATGYNEQFF. The complete variable domain, with remaining parts taken from reference TRBV7-9 and TRBJ2-1, reads DTGVSQNPRHKITKRGQNVTFRCDPISEHNRLYWYRQTLGQGPEFLTYFQNEAQLEKSRLLSDRFSAERPKGSFSTLEIQRTEQGDSAMYLCASLNPATGYNEQFFGPGTRLTVL.

The J gene is TRBJ2-1, the V gene TRBV18; 11 nucleotides match TRBD1. Germline loops: CDR1 KGHSH, CDR2 LQKENI. The CDR3 has 15 amino acids. The ends lost 6 bases at V and 4 bases at J; junction bases unmatched: 5. For the CDR3, the DNA is TGTGCCAGCTCCCATGGACAGGGGGCGTACAATGAGCAGTTCTTC. Amino acid sequence: CASSHGQGAYNEQFF. Combining the CDR3 with reference TRBV18 and TRBJ2-1 gives the whole variable domain NAGVMQNPRHLVRRRGQEARLRCSPMKGHSHVYWYRQLPEEGLKFMVYLQKENIIDESGMPKERFSAEFPKEGPSILRIQQVVRGDSAAYFCASSHGQGAYNEQFFGPGTRLTVL.

The chain has TRBV18 and TRBJ2-7, with unresolved D. Trimming shortened V by 2 bases and J by 1 base, and 15 bases separated the two germline ends. The CDR3 is 16 residues long. Germline CDR1 KGHSH, CDR2 LQKENI. CDR3 nucleotides: TGTGCCAGCTCACCATTGACGGGTCCTGCTTCCTACGAGCAGTACTTC. Its protein is CASSPLTGPASYEQYF.

For the CDR3, the DNA is TGTGCCAGCAGCCAAGAACAGGCACGCGAGCAGTACTTC. It encodes CASSQEQAREQYF. This chain joins TRBV4-2 and TRBJ2-7, with D tentatively TRBD1 (5 bases). Germline-derived CDR1 and CDR2 are LGHNA and YNFKEQ. This CDR3 contains 13 residues. Trimming took off 0 bases at V and 6 bases at J, with 9 bases between the two ends.

This clonotype has only one observation. The rearrangement joins TRBV20-1 to TRBJ2-1; 9 nucleotides agree with TRBD2. The CDR3 runs 13 residues. J gave up 11 bases and V 7 bases, and 12 bases lay outside the gene matches. Germline CDR1 DFQATT, CDR2 SNEGSKA (reference sequence). The CDR3 spells CSVYIAGVGKQFF. CDR3 sequence (DNA): TGCAGTGTTTACATAGCGGGAGTGGGAAAGCAGTTCTTC.